Sequencing of this T cell receptor (beta chain) was carried out in a study of control samples from healthy donors and cancer patients. Profiling relied on immunoSEQ multiplex PCR, and the TCRdb table lists in-frame clones only, not all of them. The sample lists approximately 97,000 clones, 92% seen once, with around 3% in the top ten. The CDR3 has 15 amino acids. Germline CDR1 MNHEY, CDR2 SMNVEV (reference sequence). Trimming at V came to 2 bases and at J to 3 bases, leaving 6 bases not matched to a gene. The receptor was derived from a human donor in good health. The donor label of this sample is uncertain. This chain joins TRBV27 and TRBJ2-7; 8 bases agree with TRBD1. Sequenced sample: blood. The CDR3 sequence is CASSLQGQGNYEQYF. CDR3 bases: TGTGCCAGCAGTTTACAAGGACAGGGTAACTACGAGCAGTACTTC.